This T cell receptor beta chain was recorded in a study of Ad26.COV2.S vaccination and SARS-CoV-2 variants. Study results and limitations: Vaccinees and placebo recipients showed similar non-spike TCR breadth. Total responses of T cells may have been underestimated by the analyses of TCR breadth and depth. Spike-specific responses of CD8+ and CD4+ T cells were reported to display substantial breadth after vaccination. Greater spike-specific TCR breadth was seen in vaccine recipients than in placebo recipients.

Germline V lookup: CDR1 SGHKS, CDR2 YYEKEE (reference sequence). This CDR3 has 14 residues. V lost 0 bases and J lost 5, with 11 bases in between. TCRdb's copy holds only in-frame clones and misses some; the assay was immunoSEQ multiplex PCR. Among about 350,000 clones listed, 92% were seen once. About this clone: Its cognate antigen is unknown.

This sequence was found in a human donor who had recovered from COVID-19. This rearrangement joins TRBV5-5 to TRBJ1-1; possibly TRBD1 for D (6 bases). Specimen: peripheral blood, collected after recovery from COVID-19. CDR3 sequence (DNA): TGTGCCAGCAGCTTGGTTCAGGGGCTAACTGAAGCTTTCTTT. Translation gives CASSLVQGLTEAFF.